This section outlines one TCR beta chain sequence together with its context. The germline CDR1 and CDR2 sequences are MDHEN and SYDVKM. V lost 4 bases to trimming and J lost 7 bases; unmatched junction nucleotides: 6. This CDR3 contains 14 residues. The record originates from a study of OX40 agonist ivuxolimab in advanced cancers. People who had autoimmune disease history or systemic immunosuppression were excluded. Patients had blood sampled at baseline and again on cycle 4 day 1 and cycle 7 day 1. The data were produced by immunoSEQ multiplex PCR, yet TCRdb's version contains in-frame clones alone and is incomplete. The sample includes more than 85,000 clones, roughly nine tenths seen only once; the top ten take roughly 0.31%.

The receptor was isolated from an adult with an advanced solid tumor such as melanoma, head and neck, liver or kidney cancer. Source: CD4+ or CD8+ T cells sorted from blood, taken in a trial of the OX40 agonist ivuxolimab. This chain links TRBV28 with TRBJ1-4, with TRBD1 identical over 7 bases. CDR3 sequence: CASSWGRGFEKLFF. CDR3 in DNA: TGTGCCAGCAGTTGGGGCAGGGGGTTTGAAAAACTGTTTTTT.